A single TCR beta chain is shown here with its context. The ends were cut back, 4 bases at V and 10 bases at J, with 23 bases in the middle. This CDR3 contains 16 residues. The germline gives CDR1 MNHNS, CDR2 SASEGT. This sample is drawn from a study of T cell responses to AZD1222 COVID-19 vaccine. Profiled with immunoSEQ multiplex PCR; TCRdb holds only in-frame clones, not every one. The table has about 100,000 clones, about 86% seen once; the top ten hold roughly 6%. The rearrangement links TRBV6-1 to TRBJ1-5; the D gene is possibly TRBD1 (5 bases). The source material was peripheral blood, sampled on day 0 of AZD1222 vaccination. The clonotype comes from an adult in good health. CDR3 in amino acids: CASSAQAGFSLSPQHF. Here the CDR3 DNA reads TGTGCCAGCAGTGCACAGGCCGGATTTTCCCTCAGCCCCCAGCATTTT.